The present TCR beta chain was sequenced within a study of human T cells and chemical hapten exposure. This CDR3 region has 18 residues. Germline CDR1 is LGHDT and CDR2 is YNNKEL (reference sequence). The V gene end was trimmed by 0 bases and the J gene end by 2 bases; junction bases not matched to a gene: 5. A single record per CDR3 protein comes from TCRdb applying MiXCR to the RACE reads. This sample has approximately 370,000 distinct CDR3 sequences, with around 5% found just once. The sample's time point: pre-sensitization, week 0. Treatment denoted: therapeutic diphenylcyclopropenone sensitization with weekly scalp DPC.

This sequence originates from a woman in her late teens or twenties with alopecia areata. Some clones in this sample may be carry-over from other donors' samples. The material sequenced was whole blood, taken in connection with sensitization to the hapten diphenylcyclopropenone (DPC). The chain couples TRBV3-1 to TRBJ2-6, with 9 bases identical to TRBD2. CDR3 nucleotide sequence: TGTGCCAGCAGCCAAGATCTTGGCGGGGGGGCTGGGGCCAACGTCCTGACTTTC. Residues: CASSQDLGGGAGANVLTF.